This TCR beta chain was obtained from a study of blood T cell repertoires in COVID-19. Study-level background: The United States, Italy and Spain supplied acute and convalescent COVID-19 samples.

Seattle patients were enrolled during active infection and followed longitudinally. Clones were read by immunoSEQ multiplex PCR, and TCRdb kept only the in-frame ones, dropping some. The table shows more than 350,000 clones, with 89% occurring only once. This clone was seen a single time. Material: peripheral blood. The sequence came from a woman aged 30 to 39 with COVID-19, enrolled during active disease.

The CDR3 DNA sequence: TGTGCCAGCAGTTCGCGTAGTAGTTCTGGAAACACCATATATTTT. Encoded protein: CASSSRSSSGNTIYF. The chain joins TRBV6-6 to TRBJ1-3, with no clear D. This CDR3 contains 15 residues. Trimming left V 4 bases short and J 1 base short, with 11 bases between. From germline, CDR1 is MNHNY and CDR2 SVGAGI (reference sequence).